This T cell receptor (beta chain) was identified in a study of shared clonotypes between healthy human individuals. CDR3 length: 18 amino acids. Germline loops: CDR1 SGHTA, CDR2 FQGNSA. Trimming at V came to 2 bases and at J to 2 bases, leaving 5 bases not matched to a gene. The protocol was immunoSEQ multiplex PCR, while the TCRdb copy is restricted to in-frame clones and leaves out a portion. The sample records about 2 million clones, about 95% being singletons. CD45RO-negative, CCR7-positively selected cells formed the naive CD8 fraction, excluding terminally differentiated effector memory CD45RA+ cells.

The specimen sequenced was naive CD8+ T cells sorted from blood. The receptor was isolated from a man in his late teens or twenties in good health. This rearrangement joins TRBV7-2 to TRBJ2-6; 11 bases align to TRBD2. CDR3 in amino acids: CASSLFGTSGPGANVLTF. CDR3 nucleotide sequence: TGTGCCAGCAGCTTATTCGGGACTAGCGGCCCTGGGGCCAACGTCCTGACTTTC.